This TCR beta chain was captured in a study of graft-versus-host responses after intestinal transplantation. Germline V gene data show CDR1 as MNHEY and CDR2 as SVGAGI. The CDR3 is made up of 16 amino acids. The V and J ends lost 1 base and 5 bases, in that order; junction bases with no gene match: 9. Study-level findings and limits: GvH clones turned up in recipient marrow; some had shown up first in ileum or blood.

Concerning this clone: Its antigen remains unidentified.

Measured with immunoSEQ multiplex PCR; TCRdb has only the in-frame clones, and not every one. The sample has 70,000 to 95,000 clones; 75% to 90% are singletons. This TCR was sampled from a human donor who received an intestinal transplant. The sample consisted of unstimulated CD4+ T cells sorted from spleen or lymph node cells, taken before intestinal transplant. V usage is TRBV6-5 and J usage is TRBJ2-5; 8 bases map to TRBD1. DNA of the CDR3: TGTGCCAGCAGTTACTTCAGGGGGCCGGGCCCGGAGACCCAGTACTTC. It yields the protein CASSYFRGPGPETQYF.